The sample holds many counts of the clone carrying this T cell receptor (beta chain). This entry comes from a study of early T cells in non-severe SARS-CoV-2 infection. MiXCR, run by TCRdb on the 5' RACE reads, gives a single entry per CDR3 protein. The sample consists of 15,000 to 20,000 distinct CDR3 sequences, around 5.7% of them appearing once. Germline CDR1 SGHRS, CDR2 YFSETQ. Deletions cut 3 bases from V and 4 bases from J, with 10 bases between. This CDR3 is built from 13 residues. Sequencing was done on a sample of whole blood. This clonotype originated in an adult who was a healthcare worker with PCR-confirmed SARS-CoV-2 infection or an uninfected control (not recorded which). The J gene is TRBJ1-1, the V gene TRBV5-1; D gene unclear. The CDR3: CASSWNQVTEAFF. DNA for the CDR3: TGCGCCAGCAGCTGGAATCAGGTCACTGAAGCTTTCTTT.